Listed below are T cell receptor beta chains from one sample, sequenced in a study of monozygotic twins with cystic fibrosis. Sequencing was performed with immunoSEQ multiplex PCR; in TCRdb, only in-frame clones are kept and a portion is missing. There are 25,000 to 30,000 clones in the sample; just over 90% occur only once, and around 0.56% lies in the top ten. Sequenced sample: blood. These receptors were collected from a girl aged 2-15 years with cystic fibrosis. Both conserved end residues are part of each CDR3. Each record gives: V gene, D gene, J gene, clone size, CDR3 DNA, CDR3 protein. D genes are given only for firm matches. Size is omitted from some rows. Given values are once, few, many or a class for expanded clones.

TRBV5-6,NA,TRBJ2-7,NA,TGTGCCAGCAGCTTGTGGCGGGTCCACTACGAGCAGTACTTC,CASSLWRVHYEQYF
TRBV29-1,TRBD1,TRBJ2-4,NA,TGCAGCGCCACAACCCGGACAGGCCGAGCCAAAAACATTCAGTACTTC,CSATTRTGRAKNIQYF
TRBV14,NA,TRBJ2-5,NA,TGTGCCAGCAGCCAGTTAAACCAAGAGACCCAGTACTTC,CASSQLNQETQYF
TRBV29-1,NA,TRBJ2-2,NA,TGCAGCGGGCCTCGATGGGTACGGGTTTGGGAACCCGGGGAGCTGTTTTTT,CSGPRWVRVWEPGELFF
TRBV7-9,TRBD1,TRBJ1-4,NA,TGTGCCAGCAGCCTTCCGGGACAGCTAAATGAAAAACTGTTTTTT,CASSLPGQLNEKLFF
TRBV7-9,NA,TRBJ2-7,NA,TGTGCCAGCAGCGGAGGAGGTTACAGGAACTCCTACGAGCAGTACTTC,CASSGGGYRNSYEQYF
TRBV30,NA,TRBJ2-2,NA,TGTGCCTCTCAACCCCGGGGACCCACCGGGGAGCTGTTTTTT,CASQPRGPTGELFF
TRBV4-3,TRBD1,TRBJ1-1,NA,TGCGCCAGCTTCCGGGACAGGGTAACTGAAGCTTTCTTT,CASFRDRVTEAFF
TRBV19,NA,TRBJ2-7,NA,TGTGCCAGTAGTACCGCCCGGGGCCTCTCCTACGAGCAGTACTTC,CASSTARGLSYEQYF
TRBV7-8,TRBD2,TRBJ2-1,NA,TGTGCCAGCAGCTATGCGGGGGAGATCTACAATGAGCAGTTCTTC,CASSYAGEIYNEQFF
TRBV9,NA,TRBJ1-2,NA,TGTGCCAGCAGATCGGTAGGGAACCACTATGGCTACACCTTC,CASRSVGNHYGYTF
TRBV7-9,NA,TRBJ1-2,NA,TGTGCCAGCAGCTCGAGTCTGACAGTAGATGGCTACACCTTC,CASSSSLTVDGYTF
TRBV5-4,NA,TRBJ1-2,few,TGTGCCAGCAGCTTAATTCAGGGAGCCGGCTACACCTTC,CASSLIQGAGYTF
TRBV29-1,NA,TRBJ1-2,NA,TGCAGCGTTGAGTCCAGAAGCTATGGCTACACCTTC,CSVESRSYGYTF
TRBV5-6,NA,TRBJ1-6,NA,TGTGCCAGCAGCTTGGCCGGGCCGGGGAATTCACCCCTCCACTTT,CASSLAGPGNSPLHF
TRBV4-2,TRBD1,TRBJ1-2,NA,TGTGCCAGCAGCCAAGGGCCGGGACAGGGTTCTCCCTTTAATGGCTACACCTTC,CASSQGPGQGSPFNGYTF
TRBV5-8,NA,TRBJ1-5,NA,TGTGCCAGCAGCTTGGCGGTTTCCTCGGATAGCAATCAGCCCCAGCATTTT,CASSLAVSSDSNQPQHF
TRBV6-5,TRBD2,TRBJ2-2,NA,TGTGCCAGCAGATCTCTAGCGGCCGGGGAGCTGTTTTTT,CASRSLAAGELFF
TRBV7-2,NA,TRBJ1-2,NA,TGTGCCAGCAGCTTACAGGGTTATGGCTACACCTTC,CASSLQGYGYTF
TRBV5-8,NA,TRBJ1-5,NA,TGTGCCAGCAGCTTGGTCAGGGATGCACTAGGCAATCAGCCCCAGCATTTT,CASSLVRDALGNQPQHF
TRBV6-5,NA,TRBJ2-3,NA,TGTGCCAGCCGATACGGGGTCACAGATACGCAGTATTTT,CASRYGVTDTQYF
TRBV7-3,NA,TRBJ2-1,once,TGTGCCAGCAGCTTAGAGGTTTCCGCCTACAATGAGCAGTTCTTC,CASSLEVSAYNEQFF
TRBV5-1,TRBD1,TRBJ1-1,few,TGCGCCAGCAGGAGAGAGGGGGCGGGTCACACTGAAGCTTTCTTT,CASRREGAGHTEAFF
TRBV29-1,NA,TRBJ2-7,NA,TGCAGCGTTGAGTTCCAGGGGTCATCAACCTACGAGCAGTACTTC,CSVEFQGSSTYEQYF
TRBV7-9,NA,TRBJ1-3,NA,TGTGCCAGCAGCTCCACGGACACCATATATTTT,CASSSTDTIYF
TRBV7-9,NA,TRBJ1-5,few,TGTGCCAGCAGCTTATACCCGTCGTCGCCCCAGCATTTT,CASSLYPSSPQHF
TRBV18,TRBD1,TRBJ2-2,NA,TGTGCCAGCTCATTTCAGCGGACAGGGGACACCGGGGAGCTGTTTTTT,CASSFQRTGDTGELFF
TRBV5-4,TRBD2,TRBJ2-3,NA,TGTGCCAGCAGCTCCAAACTAGCGGGGGGGCCTTTGGATACGCAGTATTTT,CASSSKLAGGPLDTQYF
TRBV7-2,TRBD1,TRBJ1-2,NA,TGTGCCAGCTCTATACTTAGGACAGGGAACTATGGCTACACCTTC,CASSILRTGNYGYTF
TRBV18,NA,TRBJ1-2,NA,TGTGCCAGCTCACAATACAGGCTCGAGGTACCTGGCTACACCTTC,CASSQYRLEVPGYTF
TRBV30,TRBD2,TRBJ2-2,once,TGTGCCTGGAGTGTACTAGCGGGGGCCGTCGGGGAGCTGTTTTTT,CAWSVLAGAVGELFF
TRBV27,NA,TRBJ1-1,NA,TGTGCCAGCAGCCCTTCCCCACCGATGAACACTGAAGCTTTCTTT,CASSPSPPMNTEAFF
TRBV6-5,NA,TRBJ1-2,NA,TGTGCCAGCAGTTACTCCGGGGCGGTGAACTATGGCTACACCTTC,CASSYSGAVNYGYTF
TRBV5-1,NA,TRBJ1-5,NA,TGCGCCAGCAGCTTCGGCGAGGATAGCAATCAGCCCCAGCATTTT,CASSFGEDSNQPQHF
TRBV7-9,TRBD1,TRBJ1-4,NA,TGTGCCAGCAGCCCCACGGGGACAGCAACTAATGAAAAACTGTTTTTT,CASSPTGTATNEKLFF
TRBV2,NA,TRBJ2-1,NA,TGTGCCTGTAATTGGGGGATGGGAACCGAGGGGAATGAGCAGTTCTTC,CACNWGMGTEGNEQFF
TRBV30,TRBD1,TRBJ1-1,NA,TGTGCCTGGAGTGGGGACAGCAACACTGAAGCTTTCTTT,CAWSGDSNTEAFF
TRBV2,NA,TRBJ1-1,NA,TGTGCCAGCAGTTCAGGGATGAACACTGAAGCTTTCTTT,CASSSGMNTEAFF
TRBV29-1,NA,TRBJ2-3,NA,TGCAGCGTGGCGACCGGCCAGCCACCTAGCACAGATACGCAGTATTTT,CSVATGQPPSTDTQYF
TRBV19,NA,TRBJ2-7,once,TGTGCCAGTAGTAGCGGTCTCGGCGGGTACGAGCAGTACTTC,CASSSGLGGYEQYF
TRBV30,NA,TRBJ2-2,NA,TGTGCCTGGGCAGGGGTCAGTAATGCCGGGGAGCTGTTTTTT,CAWAGVSNAGELFF
TRBV7-2,NA,TRBJ2-3,NA,TGTGCCAGCAGCCGGAGATTTGGCACAGATACGCAGTATTTT,CASSRRFGTDTQYF
TRBV6-5,NA,TRBJ1-2,NA,TGTGCCAGCAGTCCAAAGACGGCTACTAACTATGGCTACACCTTC,CASSPKTATNYGYTF
TRBV5-5,NA,TRBJ1-6,NA,TGTGCCAGCAGCCCCCAAGACAGGTTCGGTTCACCCCTCCACTTT,CASSPQDRFGSPLHF